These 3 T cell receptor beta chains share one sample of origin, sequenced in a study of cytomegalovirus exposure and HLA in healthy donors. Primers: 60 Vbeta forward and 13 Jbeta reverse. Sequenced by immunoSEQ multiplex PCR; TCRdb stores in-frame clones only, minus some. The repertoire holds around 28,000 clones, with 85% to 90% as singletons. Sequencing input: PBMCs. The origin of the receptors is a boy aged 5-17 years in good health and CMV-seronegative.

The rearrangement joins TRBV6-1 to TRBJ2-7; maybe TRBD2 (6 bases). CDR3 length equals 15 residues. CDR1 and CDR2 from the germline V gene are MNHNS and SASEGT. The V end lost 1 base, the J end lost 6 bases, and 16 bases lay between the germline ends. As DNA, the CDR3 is TGTGCCAGCAGTGAAGGCCCTACTAGCATCCGCGAGCAGTACTTC. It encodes CASSEGPTSIREQYF.

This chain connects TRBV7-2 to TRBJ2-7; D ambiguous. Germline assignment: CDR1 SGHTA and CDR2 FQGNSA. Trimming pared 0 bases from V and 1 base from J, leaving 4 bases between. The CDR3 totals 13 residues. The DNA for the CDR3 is TGTGCCAGCAGCTTAGCCAGTTCCTACGAGCAGTACTTC. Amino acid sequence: CASSLASSYEQYF.

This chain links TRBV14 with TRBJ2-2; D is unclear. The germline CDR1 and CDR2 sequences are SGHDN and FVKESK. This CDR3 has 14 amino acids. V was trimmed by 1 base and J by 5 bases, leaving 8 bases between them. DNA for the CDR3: TGTGCCAGCAGCCAAGTTCGGTTTACCGGGGAGCTGTTTTTT. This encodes CASSQVRFTGELFF.